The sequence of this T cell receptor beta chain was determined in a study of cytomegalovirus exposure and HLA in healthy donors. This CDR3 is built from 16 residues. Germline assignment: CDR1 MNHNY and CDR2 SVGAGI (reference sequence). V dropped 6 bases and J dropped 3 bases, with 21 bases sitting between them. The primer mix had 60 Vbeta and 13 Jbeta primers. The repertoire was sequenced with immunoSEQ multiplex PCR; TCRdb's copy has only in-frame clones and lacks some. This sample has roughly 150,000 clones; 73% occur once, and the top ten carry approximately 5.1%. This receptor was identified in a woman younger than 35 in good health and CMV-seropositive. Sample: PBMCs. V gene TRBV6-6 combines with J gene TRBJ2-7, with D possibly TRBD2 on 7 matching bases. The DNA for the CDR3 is TGTGCCAGCAGCTCTTCGGGGGGCGCTTATATCTACGAGCAGTACTTC. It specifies CASSSSGGAYIYEQYF.